The 15 T cell receptor beta chains below come from one sample, sequenced in a study of T-cell reconstitution after alpha-beta-depleted transplantation in children. TCRbeta library construction was performed incorporating unique molecular identifiers. TCRdb analysed the PCR reads with MiXCR anew, one entry per CDR3 protein. The sample has about 4,500 distinct CDR3 sequences; less than 30% are singletons. The sequencing here drew on PBMCs, mostly from graft donor cells, taken 60 days after TCRalphabeta/CD19-depleted stem cell transplant. These receptors originate from a boy in the first two years of life who had a stem cell transplant for SCID, so the T cells may come from the graft donor.

In this sample, this clonotype turned up many times. The chain combines TRBV7-8 with TRBJ2-5, with D possibly being TRBD1 (6 bases). Germline V gene sequence: CDR1 SGHVS, CDR2 FQNEAQ. CDR3 length equals 14 residues. Trimming removed 1 base at V and 3 bases at J, with 9 bases between. The chain's CDR3 is CASSLGHREETQYF. CDR3 nucleotides: TGTGCCAGCAGCTTAGGCCACAGGGAAGAGACCCAGTACTTC. The full variable domain, with the rest looked up from reference TRBV7-8 and TRBJ2-5, is GAGVSQSPRYKVAKRGQDVALRCDPISGHVSLFWYQQALGQGPEFLTYFQNEAQLDKSGLPSDRFFAERPEGSVSTLKIQRTQQEDSAVYLCASSLGHREETQYFGPGTRLLVL.

The chain employs TRBV6-2 or TRBV6-3 and TRBJ1-1, with unresolved D. This CDR3 has 15 amino acids. V was clipped by 7 bases and J by 3 bases, with 18 bases between them. CDR1 is MNHEY and CDR2 is SVGEGT in the germline V gene. CDR3 residues: CASNSGMAVHTEAFF. CDR3 in DNA: TGTGCCAGCAACTCCGGGATGGCAGTACACACTGAAGCTTTCTTT.

The V and J genes are TRBV3-1 and TRBJ2-7; D not certain. The germline gives CDR1 LGHDT, CDR2 YNNKEL (reference sequence). The CDR3 spans 14 residues. V was trimmed by 1 base and J by 4 bases, leaving 11 bases between them. The chain's CDR3 is CASSQGSGKYEQYF. The CDR3 coding sequence is TGTGCCAGCAGCCAAGGATCAGGAAAGTACGAGCAGTACTTC.

The chain couples TRBV5-1 to TRBJ2-7, with D possibly TRBD1 on 5 matching bases. The V end was cut by 3 bases, the J end by 6 bases, with 19 bases between. Germline V gene lookup returns CDR1 SGHRS and CDR2 YFSETQ. The CDR3 has 15 amino acids. CDR3 nucleotide sequence: TGCGCCAGCAGCTCCCCTCCCTGGGGCGCCGTCGAGCAGTACTTC. Its translation: CASSSPPWGAVEQYF.

There are many counts of this clonotype. The J gene is TRBJ2-7, the V gene TRBV29-1, with TRBD2 matching 9 bases. CDR1 is SQVTM and CDR2 is ANQGSEA in the germline V gene. This CDR3 has 19 amino acids. The V and J ends lost 3 bases and 3 bases, in that order; junction bases with no gene match: 21. This CDR3 is CSVEGWVRAGGRWIYEQYF. The CDR3 bases are TGCAGCGTTGAGGGCTGGGTGCGAGCGGGGGGTCGTTGGATCTACGAGCAGTACTTC.

There are many counts of this clonotype. The chain joins TRBV29-1 to TRBJ2-2; D ambiguous. CDR1 and CDR2 (germline): SQVTM, ANQGSEA. This CDR3 is 13 amino acids long. V lost 4 bases and J 4 bases, leaving 10 bases between the germline ends. CDR3: CSVGWMGTGELFF. CDR3 bases: TGCAGCGTTGGGTGGATGGGCACCGGGGAGCTGTTTTTT.

This clonotype occurred many times. The chain carries TRBV29-1 and TRBJ1-2; 7 bases agree with TRBD1. V lost 2 bases and J lost 5; bases outside the gene matches: 5. The germline V gene has CDR1 SQVTM and CDR2 ANQGSEA. The CDR3 is made up of 13 amino acids. The CDR3 coding sequence is TGCAGCGTTGAAAGTGAGACAGGGTATGGCTACACCTTC. Its protein product is CSVESETGYGYTF.

This sequence joins TRBV20-1 and TRBJ2-7; tentative D call: TRBD2 (6 bases). CDR1 is DFQATT, CDR2 SNEGSKA, per germline (reference sequence). This CDR3 comprises 16 residues. Trimming left V 6 bases short and J 1 base short, with 22 bases between. This CDR3 is CSASDLTRGRSYEQYF. CDR3 DNA sequence: TGCAGTGCCAGCGATCTGACTAGGGGCCGTTCCTACGAGCAGTACTTC.

Many counts were recorded for this clonotype. The V and J genes are TRBV7-3 and TRBJ2-2, with 8 bases lining up with TRBD1. CDR3 length equals 13 residues. With 5 bases clipped from V and 9 bases from J, the junction kept 5 bases outside the gene matches. In germline, CDR1 is SGHTA, CDR2 FQGTGA. The CDR3 DNA reads as TGTGCCAGCAGCCCAGGGACAGGCCGGGAGCTGTTTTTT. This sequence encodes CASSPGTGRELFF.

This clonotype was counted at least ten times. This rearrangement joins TRBV7-8 to TRBJ1-6, with a possible D match to TRBD1 (5 bases). V lost 5 bases to trimming and J lost 11 bases, with 25 bases between them. Germline V CDR1 and CDR2: SGHVS, FQNEAQ. The CDR3 has 17 residues. CDR3 coding DNA: TGTGCCAGCAGCCCAACGGTGGGGACCCTAACGTGGACACCCCTCCACTTT. This gives the protein CASSPTVGTLTWTPLHF.

In its sample, this clonotype ranks as medium-sized (0.01 to 0.1%). This chain connects TRBV6-5 to TRBJ1-1; TRBD1 matches 7 bases. The V gene's germline CDR1 is MNHEY and CDR2 SVGAGI. This CDR3 is built from 14 residues. After removal of 4 bases from V and 1 base from J, the junction contained 3 bases not matched to a gene. The CDR3 region has the DNA TGTGCCAGCAGTTGGACAGGTCCGAACACTGAAGCTTTCTTT. Its translation: CASSWTGPNTEAFF.

The V gene is TRBV12-3 or TRBV12-4, the J gene TRBJ1-2; D is unresolved. Trimming took off 3 bases at V and 4 bases at J, with 9 bases between the two ends. This CDR3 is built from 13 residues. In nucleotides, the CDR3 is TGTGCCAGCAGTTTTAATGGATTCTATGGCTACACCTTC. It encodes CASSFNGFYGYTF.

This clonotype has a count of ten or more. The CDR3 sequence is CASRSIKSSYNSPLHF. In DNA form, the CDR3 reads TGTGCCAGTAGAAGCATTAAGAGCTCCTATAATTCACCCCTCCACTTT. The chain links TRBV19 to TRBJ1-6; D is unresolved. V shed 6 bases and J shed 0 bases, with 12 bases lying between them. Germline-derived CDR1 and CDR2 are LNHDA and SQIVND (reference sequence). The CDR3 totals 16 residues.

The chain has TRBV5-6 and TRBJ1-2, with unresolved D. Germline V gene lookup returns CDR1 SGHDT and CDR2 YYEEEE. CDR3 length: 13 amino acids. Deletions cut 9 bases from V and 7 bases from J, with 19 bases between. The CDR3 loop is CAMGHGLPCGYTF. The CDR3 DNA follows: TGTGCCATGGGCCACGGGCTCCCCTGTGGCTACACCTTC.

CDR3 in amino acids: CASSSTGSSNTDTQYF. The CDR3 DNA follows: TGTGCCAGCTCATCCACAGGGAGTTCGAATACAGATACGCAGTATTTT. V gene TRBV18 combines with J gene TRBJ2-3; D may be TRBD1 (6 bases). The ends were cut back, 5 bases at V and 3 bases at J, with 18 bases in the middle. The length of the CDR3 is 16 residues. Germline CDR1 and CDR2: KGHSH and LQKENI. The full variable domain, rest sourced from reference TRBV18 and TRBJ2-3, is NAGVMQNPRHLVRRRGQEARLRCSPMKGHSHVYWYRQLPEEGLKFMVYLQKENIIDESGMPKERFSAEFPKEGPSILRIQQVVRGDSAAYFCASSSTGSSNTDTQYFGPGTRLTVL.